This TCR beta chain was identified in a study of T cell repertoires in cytomegalovirus infection. Background on the study: CMV infection plus the matching HLA type was flagged by public TCR beta signatures. Study findings and constraints: Carriers of CMV plus the relevant HLA were identified by cumulative public TCR beta family frequency. It was HLA-C-restricted CMV-specific TCR beta clonotypes that dominated the response ex vivo.

A word on this clonotype: Antigen specificity is unknown.

Each CDR3 protein is one row after TCRdb ran MiXCR on the reads. Of about 680,000 distinct CDR3 sequences listed, roughly 24% are singletons. This CDR3 has 14 residues. Trimming cost V 6 bases and J 4 bases; bases outside gene matches: 7. CDR1 MNHNY and CDR2 SVGAGI come from the germline V gene (reference sequence). The material sequenced was CD8+ T cells from PBMCs. This TCR was recovered from a human donor in good health (CMV status not recorded). Some clones in this sample may be carry-over from other donors' samples. The J gene is TRBJ1-1, the V gene TRBV6-6, with 8 bases lining up with TRBD1. This CDR3 is CASRETGAATEAFF. In nucleotides, the CDR3 is TGTGCCAGCAGGGAGACAGGGGCTGCCACTGAAGCTTTCTTT.